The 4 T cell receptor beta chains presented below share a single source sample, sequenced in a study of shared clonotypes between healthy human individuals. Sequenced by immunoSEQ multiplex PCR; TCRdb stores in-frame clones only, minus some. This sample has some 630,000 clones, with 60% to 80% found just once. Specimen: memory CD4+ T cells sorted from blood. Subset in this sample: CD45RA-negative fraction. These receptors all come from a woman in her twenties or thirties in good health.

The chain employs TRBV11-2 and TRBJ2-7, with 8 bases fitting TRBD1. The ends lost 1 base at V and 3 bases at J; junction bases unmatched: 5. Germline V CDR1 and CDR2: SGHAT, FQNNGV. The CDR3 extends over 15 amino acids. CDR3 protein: CASSLVLQGVYEQYF. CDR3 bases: TGTGCCAGCAGCTTAGTGCTACAGGGGGTCTACGAGCAGTACTTC.

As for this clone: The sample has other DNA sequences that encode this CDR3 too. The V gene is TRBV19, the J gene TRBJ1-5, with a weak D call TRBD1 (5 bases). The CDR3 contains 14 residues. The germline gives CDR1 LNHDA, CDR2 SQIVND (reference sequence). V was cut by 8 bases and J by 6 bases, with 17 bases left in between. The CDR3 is CASSIGGFAQPQHF. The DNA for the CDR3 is TGTGCCAGTTCAATCGGGGGGTTTGCTCAGCCCCAGCATTTT.

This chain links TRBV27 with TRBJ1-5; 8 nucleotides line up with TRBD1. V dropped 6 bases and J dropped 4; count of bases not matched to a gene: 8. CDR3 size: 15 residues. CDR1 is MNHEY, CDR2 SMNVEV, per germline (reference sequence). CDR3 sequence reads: CASRPLDRVNQPQHF. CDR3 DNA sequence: TGTGCCAGCAGGCCTCTGGACAGGGTAAATCAGCCCCAGCATTTT.

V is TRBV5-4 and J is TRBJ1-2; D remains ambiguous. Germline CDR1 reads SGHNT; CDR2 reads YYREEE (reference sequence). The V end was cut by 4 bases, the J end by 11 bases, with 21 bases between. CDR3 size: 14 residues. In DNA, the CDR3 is TGTGCCAGCAGCCCGGGCCCTTCCGATAGGGTATACACCTTC. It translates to CASSPGPSDRVYTF.